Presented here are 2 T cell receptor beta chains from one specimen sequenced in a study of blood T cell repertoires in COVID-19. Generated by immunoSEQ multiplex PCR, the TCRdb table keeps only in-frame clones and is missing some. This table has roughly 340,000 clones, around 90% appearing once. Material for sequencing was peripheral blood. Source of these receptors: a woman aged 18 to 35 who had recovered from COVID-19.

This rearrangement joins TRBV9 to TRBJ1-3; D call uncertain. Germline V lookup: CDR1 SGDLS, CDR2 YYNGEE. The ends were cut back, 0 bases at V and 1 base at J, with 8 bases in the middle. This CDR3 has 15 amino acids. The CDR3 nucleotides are TGTGCCAGCAGCGTAGAAGCCAGGTCTGGAAACACCATATATTTT. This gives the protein CASSVEARSGNTIYF.

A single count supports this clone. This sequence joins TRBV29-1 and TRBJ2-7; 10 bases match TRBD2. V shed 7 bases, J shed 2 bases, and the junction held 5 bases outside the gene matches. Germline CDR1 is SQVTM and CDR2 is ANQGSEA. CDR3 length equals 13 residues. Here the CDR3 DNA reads TGCAGCGCGGGGACTAGCGTAACCTACGAGCAGTACGTC. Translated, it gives CSAGTSVTYEQYV.